These T cell receptor beta chains were read from a single sample in a study of blood T cells in healthy people across ages. TCRdb reanalysed the 5' RACE reads using MiXCR and keeps one entry per CDR3 protein. The profile shows about 2 million distinct CDR3 sequences, just under 50% of them singletons. The sample taken for sequencing was blood. The receptors come from a woman aged 40 to 50 in good health. The CDR3 runs from the conserved cysteine through the conserved F or W. D genes are given only for firm matches. Size values are once, few and many counts, or a class for expanded clones, and some rows have none.

size	D	J	V	DNA	CDR3
NA	TRBD2	TRBJ2-2	TRBV2	TGTGCCAGCCACCACCCATCCCTGGGAGGGGCCGGGGAGCTGTTTTTT	CASHHPSLGGAGELFF
NA	NA	TRBJ2-7	TRBV7-2	TGTGCCAGCAGCTTAGCCGGTGTGGGCGCCTACGAGCAGTACTTC	CASSLAGVGAYEQYF
NA	NA	TRBJ2-5	TRBV28	TGTGCCAGCAGTTCCCGCGGCAGGGGGGACGAGACCCAGTACTTC	CASSSRGRGDETQYF
NA	NA	TRBJ1-1	TRBV6-5	TGTGCCAGCAGTTACTCCGGCAGGGTGGGCACTGAAGCTTTCTTT	CASSYSGRVGTEAFF
few	TRBD2	TRBJ2-1	TRBV15	TGTGCCACCAGCAGAGGAGGTGGGGGGGCCTACAATGAGCAGTTCTTC	CATSRGGGGAYNEQFF
NA	TRBD1	TRBJ1-5	TRBV29-1	TGCAGCGTTGCGGACAGGGTAGGGCAGCCCCAGCATTTT	CSVADRVGQPQHF
few	NA	TRBJ2-5	TRBV11-1	TGTGCCAGCAGGACCGGGACTCTCGTCCAAGAGACCCAGTACTTC	CASRTGTLVQETQYF
NA	NA	TRBJ1-6	TRBV9	TGTGCCAGCAGCCCAGAGGGGACTGCGGGTTCACCCCTCCACTTT	CASSPEGTAGSPLHF
few	NA	TRBJ2-3	TRBV29-1	TGCAGCGGGGGAGGTAACACAGATACGCAGTATTTT	CSGGGNTDTQYF
NA	NA	TRBJ2-5	TRBV4-2	TGTGCCAGCAGCCAAGTCCGGGGCAGCCCAGAGACCCAGTACTTC	CASSQVRGSPETQYF
NA	TRBD1	TRBJ2-1	TRBV11-1	TGTGCCAGCAGGATTTTAACAGGGGCCGGCAATGAGCAGTTCTTC	CASRILTGAGNEQFF
many	NA	TRBJ1-1	TRBV6-5	TGTGCCAGCAGTCGGACAGAGAACACTGAAGCTTTCTTT	CASSRTENTEAFF
NA	NA	TRBJ2-5	TRBV29-1	TGCAGCGTTGAACCCGGACGGATAGCAGGGACCCAGTACTTC	CSVEPGRIAGTQYF
NA	TRBD1	TRBJ2-7	TRBV10-1	TGCGCCAACAGCGACCAAAAGACAGGGAGCTCCTACGAGCAGTACTTC	CANSDQKTGSSYEQYF
NA	NA	TRBJ2-3	TRBV25-1	TGTGCCAGCGTGGACAGATACCGCACAGATACGCAGTATTTT	CASVDRYRTDTQYF
few	TRBD2	TRBJ2-7	TRBV7-2	TGTGCCAGCAGCTTAGCGCTAATTGGTAGCGGGGGGATCCACGAGCAGTACTTC	CASSLALIGSGGIHEQYF
NA	NA	TRBJ2-2	TRBV7-9	TGTGCCAGCAGCTTAGCAGGGGCCGGCGGGGAGCTGTTTTTT	CASSLAGAGGELFF
NA	NA	TRBJ1-1	TRBV4-2	TGTGCCAGCAGCCAAGCTACGAACCTTTGGGGGGCTTTCTTT	CASSQATNLWGAFF
few	NA	TRBJ1-1	TRBV12-3/TRBV12-4	TGTGCCAGCAGTTTAGAGTCGGGTCGGGCGAGGGCTTTCTTT	CASSLESGRARAFF
NA	TRBD1	TRBJ2-7	TRBV10-2	TGCGCCAGCAGCGGGACAGCTCATAAAAACTACGAGCAGTACTTC	CASSGTAHKNYEQYF
NA	NA	TRBJ2-5	TRBV15	TGTGCCACCAGCAGAGATATCTATCAAGAGACCCAGTACTTC	CATSRDIYQETQYF
NA	TRBD1	TRBJ1-1	TRBV6-2/TRBV6-3	TGTGCCAGTGACAGGGTAATTTACGGTCCTGAAGCTTTCTTT	CASDRVIYGPEAFF
NA	TRBD1	TRBJ2-7	TRBV5-1	TGCGCCAGCAGTACTACAGGGGCCCTCGAGCAGTACTTC	CASSTTGALEQYF
few	TRBD1	TRBJ2-5	TRBV11-2	TGTGCCAGCAGCGGCCGGGACAGGGCCGTTCAAGAGACCCAGTACTTC	CASSGRDRAVQETQYF
few	NA	TRBJ2-3	TRBV6-2/TRBV6-3	TGTGCCAGCAGTAGGGGACTCGCGTTCACAGATACGCAGTATTTT	CASSRGLAFTDTQYF
once	NA	TRBJ1-4	TRBV29-1	TGCAGCGTTGAAGTACAGGGAGGGGAAAAACTGTTTTTT	CSVEVQGGEKLFF
few	TRBD1	TRBJ2-7	TRBV5-1	TGCGCCAGCAGCCCCGGACAGGGAATACAGTACGAGCAGTACTTC	CASSPGQGIQYEQYF
NA	NA	TRBJ2-3	TRBV20-1	TGCAGTGCTAGAGACCGCTTGGCGCGGGGATTCACAGATACGCAGTATTTT	CSARDRLARGFTDTQYF
NA	NA	TRBJ2-5	TRBV20-1	TGCAGTGCCGATGGGGGGGCAGTACAGGAGACCCAGTACTTC	CSADGGAVQETQYF
NA	TRBD2	TRBJ2-5	TRBV9	TGTGCCAGCAGCGTGACTAGCAAAGAGACCCAGTACTTC	CASSVTSKETQYF
NA	NA	TRBJ2-2	TRBV7-2	TGTGCCAGTCGGAGGGACACTTACACCGGGGAGCTGTTTTTT	CASRRDTYTGELFF
few	TRBD2	TRBJ2-1	TRBV3-1	TGTGCCAGCAGCCAAGTAATGACTAGCGACGGTGAGCAGTTCTTC	CASSQVMTSDGEQFF
NA	NA	TRBJ2-1	TRBV13	TGTGCCAGCAGCCCCGGGACAAATCCCTCCCATGAGCAGTTCTTC	CASSPGTNPSHEQFF
NA	TRBD1	TRBJ2-1	TRBV10-3	TGTGCCATCAGTGAATGGACAGGGCATGAGCAGTTCTTC	CAISEWTGHEQFF
NA	TRBD1	TRBJ1-4	TRBV20-1	TGCAGTGCTAGGTCGGACAGGGGAGGAGAAAAACTGTTTTTT	CSARSDRGGEKLFF
NA	TRBD1	TRBJ1-2	TRBV5-5	TGTGCCAGCAGCTTGGAGGGTGGGGACAGCAACTATGGCTACACCTTC	CASSLEGGDSNYGYTF
few	NA	TRBJ2-5	TRBV10-3	TGTGCCATCAGTGAGTCGTCGGGTTTTTTGGGAGAGCAGTACTTC	CAISESSGFLGEQYF
NA	TRBD2	TRBJ2-5	TRBV6-1	TGTGCCAGCAGTGAAAGACTAGCGGTAGTGACCCAGTACTTC	CASSERLAVVTQYF
NA	TRBD1	TRBJ2-7	TRBV18	TGTGCCAGCTCACCATCTTGGGGGACAGCTTCCTACGAGCAGTACTTC	CASSPSWGTASYEQYF
many	NA	TRBJ2-6	TRBV7-2	TGTGCCAGCAGCTTAGATATAGGGAGCTCTGGGGCCAACGTCCTGACTTTC	CASSLDIGSSGANVLTF
few	NA	TRBJ1-2	TRBV4-3	TGCGCCAGCAGCCAAGAAGGGATTGGAAGGGGCGGCTACACCTTC	CASSQEGIGRGGYTF
few	TRBD2	TRBJ2-4	TRBV10-3	TGTGCCATCAGTGAGTCCCTAGCGGGGGGGCTGGGAAACATTCAGTACTTC	CAISESLAGGLGNIQYF
NA	NA	TRBJ2-7	TRBV6-2/TRBV6-3	TGTGCCAGCAGGGGAATCCCGACGGACGGGGACTCCTACGAGCAGTACTTC	CASRGIPTDGDSYEQYF
many	NA	TRBJ2-6	TRBV28	TGTGCCAGCAGTTTTTCCAGCTCTGGGGCCAACGTCCTGACTTTC	CASSFSSSGANVLTF
many	NA	TRBJ2-7	TRBV12-3/TRBV12-4	TGTGCCAGCAGTTTGGGGACGGTAACCTACGAGCAGTACTTC	CASSLGTVTYEQYF
NA	NA	TRBJ2-7	TRBV7-2	TGTGCCAGCAGCCCGTCCCGGGACACTTACGAGCAGTACTTC	CASSPSRDTYEQYF
few	TRBD2	TRBJ2-5	TRBV28	TGTGCCAGCGGACTAGCGGGGGGGCCGAAGGGAGAGACCCAGTACTTC	CASGLAGGPKGETQYF
NA	NA	TRBJ2-7	TRBV6-5	TGTGCCAGCAGCCCCCTATCCCATACCTACGAGCAGTACTTC	CASSPLSHTYEQYF
NA	NA	TRBJ2-3	TRBV7-3	TGTGCCAGCAGCTTCGAGTTAGCTGGGACAGATACGCAGTATTTT	CASSFELAGTDTQYF
few	TRBD2	TRBJ2-5	TRBV7-2	TGTGCCAGCAGTTCGACGCGGGGGGGCCTAAAGACCCAGTACTTC	CASSSTRGGLKTQYF
NA	TRBD1	TRBJ2-1	TRBV7-8	TGTGCCAGCAGCCCCGGGACAGGGTTGTTAAATGAGCAGTTCTTC	CASSPGTGLLNEQFF
NA	NA	TRBJ1-2	TRBV20-1	TGCAGTGCTGCTGCCCCGGGCGGGAACTATGGCTACACCTTC	CSAAAPGGNYGYTF
once	NA	TRBJ2-5	TRBV7-9	TGTGCCTGCAGCTTACATACAGGGTTACGTGAGCAGTACTTC	CACSLHTGLREQYF
few	NA	TRBJ2-3	TRBV7-9	TGTGCCAGCACCCTAGAGGAACAGAGCTTGACAGATACGCAGTATTTT	CASTLEEQSLTDTQYF
many	NA	TRBJ2-3	TRBV3-1	TGTGCCAGCAGCCAGACCACAGATACGCAGTATTTT	CASSQTTDTQYF
NA	NA	TRBJ2-1	TRBV3-1	TGTGCCAGCAGCCAAGATGTAGTGGACAATGAGCAGTTCTTC	CASSQDVVDNEQFF
few	TRBD1	TRBJ2-5	TRBV12-3/TRBV12-4	TGTGCCAGCAGCCGGACCCCCGGGACAGAGTTCCAAGAGACCCAGTACTTC	CASSRTPGTEFQETQYF
NA	TRBD1	TRBJ2-1	TRBV6-6	TGTGCCAGCAAAACAGGGGGCGTTCGTAACAATGAGCAGTTCTTC	CASKTGGVRNNEQFF
few	NA	TRBJ2-7	TRBV7-2	TGTGCCAGCAGCCGTAGCCGGACCGAGAGGGATCTCTCCTACGAGCAGTACTTC	CASSRSRTERDLSYEQYF
NA	NA	TRBJ2-7	TRBV7-9	TGTGCCAGCAGCAAAGCGGAGCGGACATACGAGCAGTACTTC	CASSKAERTYEQYF